Following are 6 T cell receptor beta chains from one sample sequenced in a study of cytomegalovirus exposure and HLA in healthy donors. Data came from immunoSEQ multiplex PCR; TCRdb stores just in-frame clones and leaves some out. Seen here are over 50,000 clones, 90% to 96% observed once, and the top ten hold less than 1.5%. The sample taken for sequencing was PBMCs. The receptors come from a woman under 30 in good health and CMV-seronegative.

This clone was counted once. J is TRBJ2-5 and V is TRBV19; D ambiguous. The CDR3 length is 11 residues. Germline V lookup: CDR1 LNHDA, CDR2 SQIVND (reference sequence). V lost 3 bases and J 5 bases, leaving 4 bases between the germline ends. The CDR3 coding sequence is TGTGCCAGTAGTATCCGGGAGACCCAGTACTTC. Translated: CASSIRETQYF.

The chain links TRBV27 to TRBJ2-7; 9 nucleotides align to TRBD2. V was clipped by 6 bases and J by 6 bases; unmatched bases: 3. The germline CDR1 and CDR2 sequences are MNHEY and SMNVEV (reference sequence). This CDR3 is built from 12 residues. The CDR3 loop reads CASRAGGGEQYF. CDR3 sequence (DNA): TGTGCCAGCAGAGCGGGGGGTGGCGAGCAGTACTTC.

The chain uses TRBV10-3 and TRBJ1-3; D possibly corresponds to TRBD1 (5 bases). The germline V gene has CDR1 ENHRY and CDR2 SYGVKD. Trimming removed 11 bases from V and 0 bases from J, with 17 bases in between. The CDR3 contains 15 residues. The CDR3 DNA is TGTGCCGCCCGGGGGTCCGAGAGCTCTGGAAACACCATATATTTT. This encodes CAARGSESSGNTIYF.

This clone was recorded once. The chain combines TRBV28 with TRBJ2-2; possible D gene TRBD2, 5 bases. With 7 bases removed from V and 4 bases from J, the gap between germline ends came to 22 bases. From germline, CDR1 is MDHEN and CDR2 SYDVKM. The CDR3 contains 17 residues. The CDR3 nucleotides read TGTGCCAGCAACCCCACCCCTTGGAGCGGTACCACCGGGGAGCTGTTTTTT. It translates to CASNPTPWSGTTGELFF.

This chain joins TRBV29-1 and TRBJ2-7; D possibly corresponds to TRBD2 (7 bases). The CDR3 runs to 13 residues. Germline V gene sequence: CDR1 SQVTM, CDR2 ANQGSEA. V lost 1 base and J lost 5, with 12 bases in between. The CDR3 sequence: CSVEGGGPDEQYF. In nucleotides, the CDR3 is TGCAGCGTTGAAGGGGGGGGGCCGGACGAGCAGTACTTC.

This chain connects TRBV27 to TRBJ2-1; 8 bases match TRBD2. CDR3 length: 17 amino acids. Germline V CDR1 and CDR2: MNHEY, SMNVEV (reference sequence). V lost 8 bases to trimming and J lost 1 base; unmatched junction nucleotides: 13. The CDR3 bases are TGTGCCAGCGCCGGGGGCCCGGGGGGGAGGTCCTACAATGAGCAGTTCTTC. This encodes CASAGGPGGRSYNEQFF.